This T cell receptor beta chain was retrieved from a study of blood T cell repertoires in COVID-19 (dated by TCRdb to about 2020). Some background on the complete study: Samples covering the acute and convalescent phases of COVID-19 were provided by collaborators in the United States, Italy and Spain. The sample metadata nearly always contained a de-identified subject ID, COVID-19 status, age in years and sex. The samples were drawn from two sources: the first 160 participants of the ongoing ImmuneRACE study, and 1,254 subjects contributed by 6 global collaborators. The material from the prospective study consisted of cDNA or gDNA derived from T cells, B-cell-depleted T cells, or PBMCs. The repertoires were made available in a free public database intended to serve as a resource for research on the immune response to SARS-CoV-2. Where HLA class I and class II types were available, the types were taken from metadata supplied by the sample provider, not from assay-based typing. The dataset comprised deeply sampled blood TCRbeta repertoires from subjects exposed to, actively infected with, or recovered from COVID-19.

Enrolling through a virtual design, the prospective study's participants ranged in age from roughly 18 to 95 years and lived across approximately 25 United States geographic areas. To assign participants to cohorts, the prospective study relied on clinical history that participants themselves reported in a screening survey and a study questionnaire. For ImmuneRACE Cohort 3, a participant was defined as recovered based on two consecutive negative NP/OP PCR tests, clearance by a healthcare professional, or resolution of symptoms. Mobile phlebotomists in the prospective study collected whole blood, serum and a nasopharyngeal or oropharyngeal swab from every participant. Additional blood draws and questionnaires over an approximately 2-month period could optionally be provided by prospective study participants. Blood samples from the prospective study were shipped frozen or at room temperature prior to DNA extraction.

Here is what the overall study found, with its caveats: Clinical and demographic metadata were provided uncurated, with the amount varying by source and participant.

TCRbeta CDR3 regions were amplified from genomic DNA by means of the immunoSEQ Assay, a bias-controlled multiplex PCR. Concerning the study's data processing: The number of nucleated cells in each sample was estimated from the amplification of reference gene primers within the assay. To quantify the absolute abundance of each unique TCRbeta CDR3 rearrangement, sequence reads were collapsed and filtered. For each sample, productive Simpson clonality was calculated as the square root of Simpson's diversity index over productive rearrangements. TCRdb mirrors the immuneACCESS table, restricted to in-frame sequences. Some clones are absent from its copies; in checked studies, under half trace to an unresolved V gene, and the reason for the others is unknown. The DNA was the basis for D and trimming; V, J and clone size are from that table. Recorded for this sample are about 310,000 clones; 70% to 90% of them occurred a single time. In total, the top ten clones hold over 2% of the sample.

The V and J ends are trimmed by 2 bases and 2 bases, leaving 10 bases between them. As encoded in the germline V gene, CDR1 is SGHRS while CDR2 is YFSETQ. Taken from cysteine to phenylalanine, the CDR3 has 14 residues. This entry keeps only the CDR3 DNA: 42 bases, framed from base 1. Details on this clone: The antigen this receptor binds is unknown. Per-nucleotide qualities are absent, and no much larger clonotype sits a single base away.

The sequence was collected from a man in his thirties or forties who had recovered from COVID-19. This chain joins TRBV5-1 to TRBJ2-5; the D gene is perhaps TRBD1, from 5 matching bases. The sequencing sample was made of PBMCs or T cells enriched from blood (not recorded which). The CDR3 protein is CASSFRQTQETQYF. The sequence in DNA is TGCGCCAGCAGCTTTAGACAGACACAAGAGACCCAGTACTTC.